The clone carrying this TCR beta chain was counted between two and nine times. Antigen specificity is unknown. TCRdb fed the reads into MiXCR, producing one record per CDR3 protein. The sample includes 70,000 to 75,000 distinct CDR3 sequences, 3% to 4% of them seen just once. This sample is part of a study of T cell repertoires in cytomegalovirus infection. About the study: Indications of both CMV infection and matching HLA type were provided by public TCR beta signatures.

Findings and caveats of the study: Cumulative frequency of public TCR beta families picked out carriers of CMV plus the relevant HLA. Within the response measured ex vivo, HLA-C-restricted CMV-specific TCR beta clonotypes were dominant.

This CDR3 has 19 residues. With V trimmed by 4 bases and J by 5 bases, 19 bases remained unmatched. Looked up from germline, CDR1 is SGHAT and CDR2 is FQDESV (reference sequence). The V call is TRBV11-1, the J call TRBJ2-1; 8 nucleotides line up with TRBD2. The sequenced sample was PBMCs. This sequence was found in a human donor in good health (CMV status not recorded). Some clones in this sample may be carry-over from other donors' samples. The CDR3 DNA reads TGTGCCAGCAGCTCCATCCCAGGGTCGGGACTAGAGAGAAACAATGAGCAGTTCTTC. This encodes CASSSIPGSGLERNNEQFF.